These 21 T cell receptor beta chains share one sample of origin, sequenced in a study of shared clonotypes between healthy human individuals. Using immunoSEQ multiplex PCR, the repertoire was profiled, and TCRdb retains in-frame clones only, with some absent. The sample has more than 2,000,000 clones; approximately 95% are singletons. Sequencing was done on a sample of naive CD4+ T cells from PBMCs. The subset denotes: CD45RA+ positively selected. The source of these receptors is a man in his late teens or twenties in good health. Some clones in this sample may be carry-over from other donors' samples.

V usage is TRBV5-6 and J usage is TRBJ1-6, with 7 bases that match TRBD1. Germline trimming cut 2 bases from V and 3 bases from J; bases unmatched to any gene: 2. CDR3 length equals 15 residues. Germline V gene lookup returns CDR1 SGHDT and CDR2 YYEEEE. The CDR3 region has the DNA TGTGCCAGCAGCTTAAGACAGGGCTATAATTCACCCCTCCACTTT. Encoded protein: CASSLRQGYNSPLHF.

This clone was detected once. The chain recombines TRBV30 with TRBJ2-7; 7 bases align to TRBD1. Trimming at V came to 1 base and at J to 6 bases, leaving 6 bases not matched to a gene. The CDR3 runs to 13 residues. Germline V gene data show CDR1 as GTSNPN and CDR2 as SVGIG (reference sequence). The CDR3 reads CAWSAYRGGEQYF. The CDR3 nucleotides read TGTGCCTGGAGTGCCTACAGGGGCGGCGAGCAGTACTTC.

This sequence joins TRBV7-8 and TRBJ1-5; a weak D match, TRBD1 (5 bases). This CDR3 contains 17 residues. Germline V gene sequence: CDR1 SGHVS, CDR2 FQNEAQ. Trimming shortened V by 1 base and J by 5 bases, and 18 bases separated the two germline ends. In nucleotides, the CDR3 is TGTGCCAGCAGCTTAGAGGTTCCGGGGGTGAATCATCAGCCCCAGCATTTT. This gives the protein CASSLEVPGVNHQPQHF.

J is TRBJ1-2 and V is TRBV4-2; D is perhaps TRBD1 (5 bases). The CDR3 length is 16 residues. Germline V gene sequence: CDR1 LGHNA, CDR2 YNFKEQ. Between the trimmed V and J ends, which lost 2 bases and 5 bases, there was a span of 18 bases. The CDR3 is CASSQQPQGVRYGYTF. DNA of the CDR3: TGTGCCAGCAGCCAACAACCTCAGGGTGTGCGGTATGGCTACACCTTC.

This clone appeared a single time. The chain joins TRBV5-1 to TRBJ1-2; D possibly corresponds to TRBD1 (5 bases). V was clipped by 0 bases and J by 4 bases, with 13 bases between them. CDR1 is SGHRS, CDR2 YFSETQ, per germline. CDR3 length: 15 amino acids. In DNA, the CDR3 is TGCGCCAGCAGCTTGGAGACCGCGGGGACCTATGGCTACACCTTC. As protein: CASSLETAGTYGYTF.

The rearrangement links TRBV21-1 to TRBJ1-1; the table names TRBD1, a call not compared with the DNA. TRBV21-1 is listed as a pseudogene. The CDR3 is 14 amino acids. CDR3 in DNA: TGTGCCAGCAGCGCCCGGGACAGGTTATGTGAAGCTTTCTTT. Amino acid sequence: CASSARDRLCEAFF.

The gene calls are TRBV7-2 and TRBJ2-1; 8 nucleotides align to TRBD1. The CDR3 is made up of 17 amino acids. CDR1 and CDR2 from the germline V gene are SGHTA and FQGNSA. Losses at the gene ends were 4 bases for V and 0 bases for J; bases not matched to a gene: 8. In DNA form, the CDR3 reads TGTGCCAGCAGCTCCACAGGGGGTATAAGCTCCTACAATGAGCAGTTCTTC. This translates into CASSSTGGISSYNEQFF.

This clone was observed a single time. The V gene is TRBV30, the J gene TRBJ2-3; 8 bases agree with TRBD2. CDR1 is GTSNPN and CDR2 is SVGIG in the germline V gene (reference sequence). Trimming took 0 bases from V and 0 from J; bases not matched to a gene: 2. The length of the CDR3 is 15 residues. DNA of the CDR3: TGTGCCTGGAGTGTACTAGCGGTCAGCACAGATACGCAGTATTTT. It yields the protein CAWSVLAVSTDTQYF.

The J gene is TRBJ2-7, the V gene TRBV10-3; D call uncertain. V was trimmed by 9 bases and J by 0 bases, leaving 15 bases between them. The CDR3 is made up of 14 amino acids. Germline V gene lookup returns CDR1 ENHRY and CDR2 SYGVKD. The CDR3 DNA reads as TGTGCCATATCTCAAGATAGGAGCTCCTACGAGCAGTACTTC. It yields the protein CAISQDRSSYEQYF.

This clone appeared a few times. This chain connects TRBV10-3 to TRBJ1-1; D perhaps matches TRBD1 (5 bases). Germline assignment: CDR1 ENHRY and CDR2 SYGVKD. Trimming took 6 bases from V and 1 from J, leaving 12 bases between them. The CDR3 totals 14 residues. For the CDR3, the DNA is TGTGCCATCAGGTCCGGGACCTGGAACACTGAAGCTTTCTTT. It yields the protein CAIRSGTWNTEAFF.

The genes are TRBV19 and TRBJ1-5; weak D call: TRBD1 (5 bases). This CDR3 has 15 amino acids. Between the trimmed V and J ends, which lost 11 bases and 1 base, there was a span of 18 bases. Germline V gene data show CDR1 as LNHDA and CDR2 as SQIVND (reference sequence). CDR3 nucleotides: TGTGCCGGGGCACCGGGACCAGGGAGCAATCAGCCCCAGCATTTT. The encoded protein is CAGAPGPGSNQPQHF.

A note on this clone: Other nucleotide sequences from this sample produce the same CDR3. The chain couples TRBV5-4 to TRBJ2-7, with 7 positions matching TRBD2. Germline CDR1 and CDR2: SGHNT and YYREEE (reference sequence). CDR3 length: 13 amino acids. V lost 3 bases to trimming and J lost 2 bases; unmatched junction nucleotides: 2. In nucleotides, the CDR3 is TGTGCCAGCAGCTCTGGACTAGCCTACGAGCAGTACTTC. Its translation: CASSSGLAYEQYF.

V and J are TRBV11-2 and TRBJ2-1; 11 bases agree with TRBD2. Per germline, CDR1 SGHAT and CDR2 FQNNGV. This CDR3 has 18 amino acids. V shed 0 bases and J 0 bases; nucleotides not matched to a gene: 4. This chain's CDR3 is CASSLDSLAGGSYNEQFF. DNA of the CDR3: TGTGCCAGCAGCTTAGATAGCCTAGCGGGAGGCTCCTACAATGAGCAGTTCTTC.

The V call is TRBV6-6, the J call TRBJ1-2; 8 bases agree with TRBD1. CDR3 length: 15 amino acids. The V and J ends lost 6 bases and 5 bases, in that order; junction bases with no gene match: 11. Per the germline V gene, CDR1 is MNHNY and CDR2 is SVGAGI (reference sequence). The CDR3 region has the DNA TGTGCCAGCAGCCCTGGACAGGGCGGGAGATATGGCTACACCTTC. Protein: CASSPGQGGRYGYTF.

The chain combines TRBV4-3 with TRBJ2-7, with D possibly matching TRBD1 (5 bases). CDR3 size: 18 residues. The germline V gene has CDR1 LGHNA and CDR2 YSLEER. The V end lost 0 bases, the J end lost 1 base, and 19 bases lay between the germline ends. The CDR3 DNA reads TGCGCCAGCAGCCAAGACTATGATTCAGGGTATTATTCCTACGAGCAGTACTTC. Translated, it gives CASSQDYDSGYYSYEQYF.

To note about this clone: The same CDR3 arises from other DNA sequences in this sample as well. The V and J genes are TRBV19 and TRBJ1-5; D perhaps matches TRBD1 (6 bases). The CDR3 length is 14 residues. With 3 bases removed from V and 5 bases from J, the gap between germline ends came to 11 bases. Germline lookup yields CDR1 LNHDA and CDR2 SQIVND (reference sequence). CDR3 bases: TGTGCCAGTAGTATTAGGGGGGGAGATCAGCCCCAGCATTTT. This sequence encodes CASSIRGGDQPQHF.

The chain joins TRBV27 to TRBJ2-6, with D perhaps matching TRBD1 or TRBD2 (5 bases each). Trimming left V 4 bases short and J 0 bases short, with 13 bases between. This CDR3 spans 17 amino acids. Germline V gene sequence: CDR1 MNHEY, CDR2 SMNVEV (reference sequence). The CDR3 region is CASSSVVRGSGANVLTF. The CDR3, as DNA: TGTGCCAGCAGTTCTGTAGTGAGGGGCTCTGGGGCCAACGTCCTGACTTTC.

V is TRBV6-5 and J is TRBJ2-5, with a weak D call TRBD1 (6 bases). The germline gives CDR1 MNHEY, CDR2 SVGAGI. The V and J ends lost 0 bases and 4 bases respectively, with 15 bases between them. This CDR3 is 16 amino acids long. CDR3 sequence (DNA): TGTGCCAGCAGTTACTCCTTTGGGGGCCAGTCAGAGACCCAGTACTTC. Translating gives CASSYSFGGQSETQYF.

CDR3 amino acids: CASSDRLNYGYTF. The CDR3 bases are TGTGCCAGCAGTGACCGACTCAACTATGGCTACACCTTC. The V gene is TRBV6-5, the J gene TRBJ1-2; D gene unclear. Germline V gene data show CDR1 as MNHEY and CDR2 as SVGAGI. CDR3 length: 13 amino acids. Trimming took 5 bases from V and 2 from J, leaving 9 bases between them.

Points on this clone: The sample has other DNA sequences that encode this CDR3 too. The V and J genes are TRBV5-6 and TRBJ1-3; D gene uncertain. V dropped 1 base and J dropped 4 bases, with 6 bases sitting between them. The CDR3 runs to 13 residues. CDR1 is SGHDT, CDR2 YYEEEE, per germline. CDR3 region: CASSLSGGNTIYF. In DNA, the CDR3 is TGTGCCAGCAGCTTGAGTGGCGGAAACACCATATATTTT.

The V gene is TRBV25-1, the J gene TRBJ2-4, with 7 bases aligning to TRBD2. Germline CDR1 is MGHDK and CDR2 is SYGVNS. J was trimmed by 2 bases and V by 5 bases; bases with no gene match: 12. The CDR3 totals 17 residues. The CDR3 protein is CASSFTRPRGTKNIQYF. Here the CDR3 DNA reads TGTGCCAGCAGTTTTACCCGGCCGCGGGGGACCAAAAACATTCAGTACTTC.